One sample yielded the 22 T cell receptor beta chains listed below, sequenced in a study of blood T cell repertoires in COVID-19 (dated by TCRdb to 2019 to 2021). Libraries were built with the immunoSEQ multiplex PCR assay. Not all clones reach the TCRdb copy of this immuneACCESS table, which keeps in-frame sequences only. Checked studies attribute under half of the gap to unresolved V genes and leave the rest unexplained. The sample table records 130,000 to 150,000 clones; 65% to 80% of these occur just once. The top ten clones comprise approximately 14% of the sample. Sequenced: peripheral blood. The receptor source for this set is a man older than 75 with acute or convalescent COVID-19.

The chain has TRBV19 and TRBJ2-5; 7 nucleotides align to TRBD1. The CDR3 sequence is 15 residues long. Germline trimming cut 3 bases from V and 4 bases from J; bases unmatched to any gene: 8. Germline V gene data show CDR1 as LNHDA and CDR2 as SQIVND (reference sequence). The CDR3 coding sequence is TGTGCCAGTAGTATTCGAGGGGGCGCCGGAGAGACCCAGTACTTC. It codes for CASSIRGGAGETQYF.

As to this clone: A read error may account for a junction end that differs from germline. V gene TRBV5-8 combines with J gene TRBJ1-4; D may be TRBD1 (6 bases). The germline gives CDR1 SGHTS, CDR2 YDEGEE. The CDR3 covers 14 residues. CDR3 residues: CASSSGTTYEKLFF. For the CDR3, the DNA is TGTGCCAGCAGCAGCGGGACAACTTATGAAAAACTGTTTTTT.

This chain joins TRBV4-2 and TRBJ1-5; no reliable D call. Germline CDR1 LGHNA, CDR2 YNFKEQ. V was cut by 1 base and J by 2 bases, with 12 bases left in between. The CDR3 is 16 amino acids. The CDR3 reads CASSQGINSRNQPQHF. The CDR3 DNA reads as TGTGCCAGCAGCCAAGGCATAAACTCCCGCAATCAGCCCCAGCATTTT.

The chain carries TRBV9 and TRBJ2-7; 10 positions agree with TRBD2. After removal of 0 bases from V and 5 bases from J, the junction contained 2 bases not matched to a gene. Germline V CDR1 and CDR2: SGDLS, YYNGEE. The CDR3 is 14 residues long. CDR3 in DNA: TGTGCCAGCAGCGTAGATCTAGCGGGGGACGAGCAGTACTTC. This translates into CASSVDLAGDEQYF.

This chain links TRBV7-9 with TRBJ2-7; 8 nucleotides match TRBD1. Germline trimming cut 2 bases from V and 5 bases from J; bases unmatched to any gene: 8. The germline CDR1 and CDR2 sequences are SEHNR and FQNEAQ (reference sequence). This CDR3 has 15 amino acids. The CDR3 loop is CASSLNGGTGDEQYF. In nucleotides, the CDR3 is TGTGCCAGCAGCTTAAATGGCGGGACAGGAGACGAGCAGTACTTC. Looking up the rest from reference TRBV7-9 and TRBJ2-7 gives the full variable domain: DTGVSQNPRHKITKRGQNVTFRCDPISEHNRLYWYRQTLGQGPEFLTYFQNEAQLEKSRLLSDRFSAERPKGSFSTLEIQRTEQGDSAMYLCASSLNGGTGDEQYFGPGTRLTVT.

This clone has only one observation. The rearrangement links TRBV29-1 to TRBJ1-2; no definite D call. Trimming took off 0 bases at V and 7 bases at J, with 9 bases between the two ends. This CDR3 region has 12 residues. From germline, CDR1 is SQVTM and CDR2 ANQGSEA. CDR3 DNA sequence: TGCAGCGTTGAAGATCCGGGTGGTGGCTACACCTTC. Translation: CSVEDPGGGYTF.

The J gene is TRBJ1-1, the V gene TRBV6-5, with D possibly being TRBD1 (5 bases). From germline, CDR1 is MNHEY and CDR2 SVGAGI. The CDR3 is 14 amino acids. V dropped 6 bases and J dropped 1 base, with 12 bases sitting between them. CDR3 nucleotide sequence: TGTGCCAGCAGCCGACAGTTCCAGAACACTGAAGCTTTCTTT. It codes for CASSRQFQNTEAFF.

The sample holds a few counts of this clone. The chain couples TRBV29-1 to TRBJ1-5, with D maybe TRBD1 (6 bases). The V end lost 1 base, the J end lost 7 bases, and 17 bases lay between the germline ends. Germline lookup yields CDR1 SQVTM and CDR2 ANQGSEA. This CDR3 region has 15 residues. The DNA of the CDR3 is TGCAGCGTTGAAGTTGGGGGCAGTGGAGGCCAGCCCCAGCATTTT. Protein product: CSVEVGGSGGQPQHF. Drawing the rest from reference TRBV29-1 and TRBJ1-5, the complete variable domain is SAVISQKPSRDICQRGTSLTIQCQVDSQVTMMFWYRQQPGQSLTLIATANQGSEATYESGFVIDKFPISRPNLTFSTLTVSNMSPEDSSIYLCSVEVGGSGGQPQHFGDGTRLSIL.

This rearrangement joins TRBV7-9 to TRBJ1-1; 7 nucleotides align to TRBD1. The CDR3 is made up of 14 amino acids. The germline CDR1 and CDR2 sequences are SEHNR and FQNEAQ (reference sequence). V lost 3 bases to trimming and J lost 3 bases; unmatched junction nucleotides: 4. CDR3 DNA: TGTGCCAGCAGCTTCCAGGGGGAGGACACTGAAGCTTTCTTT. Translated: CASSFQGEDTEAFF.

V usage is TRBV28 and J usage is TRBJ2-1; D not certain. Trimming shortened V by 3 bases and J by 8 bases, and 11 bases separated the two germline ends. This CDR3 comprises 13 residues. Germline loops: CDR1 MDHEN, CDR2 SYDVKM. The CDR3, as DNA: TGTGCCAGCAGTTTCCGAATGGGCGATGAGCAGTTCTTC. It is translated as CASSFRMGDEQFF.

The chain has TRBV27 and TRBJ2-2, with D tentatively TRBD1 (6 bases). The CDR3 spans 14 residues. Trimming removed 7 bases at V and 6 bases at J, with 15 bases between. Per germline, CDR1 MNHEY and CDR2 SMNVEV (reference sequence). Written as DNA, the CDR3 is TGTGCCAGCACTTGGGGGCGGCATCCCGGGGAGCTGTTTTTT. Protein product: CASTWGRHPGELFF.

There are a few counts of this clone. V usage is TRBV5-6 and J usage is TRBJ1-6; TRBD1 matches 10 bases. This CDR3 comprises 15 residues. Trimming took 4 bases from V and 5 from J; bases not matched to a gene: 3. Germline V CDR1 and CDR2: SGHDT, YYEEEE. CDR3 DNA sequence: TGTGCCAGCAGCCCTGGGACAGGGGATAATTCACCCCTCCACTTT. Its protein product is CASSPGTGDNSPLHF.

The rearrangement joins TRBV28 to TRBJ2-3; 7 nucleotides line up with TRBD2. V dropped 5 bases and J dropped 4; count of bases not matched to a gene: 12. CDR1 is MDHEN, CDR2 SYDVKM, per germline. The CDR3 consists of 16 residues. The CDR3 here is CASSPLVGGGPDTQYF. For the CDR3, the DNA is TGTGCCAGCAGTCCCCTTGTGGGGGGGGGTCCAGATACGCAGTATTTT.

The chain has TRBV7-3 and TRBJ2-1, with a weak D call TRBD1 (5 bases). V was pared by 2 bases and J by 1 base, with 9 bases between. The length of the CDR3 is 15 residues. In germline, CDR1 is SGHTA, CDR2 FQGTGA. The CDR3 protein is CASSLGASSYNEQFF. The CDR3 DNA reads as TGTGCCAGCAGCTTAGGGGCCAGTTCCTACAATGAGCAGTTCTTC.

The chain carries TRBV19 and TRBJ2-5; a weak D match, TRBD1 (5 bases). This CDR3 is built from 14 residues. V was shortened by 3 bases and J by 1 base, with 9 bases between the two germline ends. Germline V gene data show CDR1 as LNHDA and CDR2 as SQIVND (reference sequence). The CDR3 sequence is CASSIRGAQETQYF. CDR3 DNA sequence: TGTGCCAGTAGTATTCGTGGGGCCCAAGAGACCCAGTACTTC. Variable domain in full (rest from reference TRBV19 and TRBJ2-5): DGGITQSPKYLFRKEGQNVTLSCEQNLNHDAMYWYRQDPGQGLRLIYYSQIVNDFQKGDIAEGYSVSREKKESFPLTVTSAQKNPTAFYLCASSIRGAQETQYFGPGTRLLVL.

This chain joins TRBV6-1 and TRBJ2-2; 7 nucleotides match TRBD1. Germline loops: CDR1 MNHNS, CDR2 SASEGT. The trim removed 3 bases at V and 4 bases at J, leaving 8 bases unmatched. The CDR3 covers 16 residues. The CDR3 bases are TGTGCCAGCAGTGACAACAGGGGCCCGGTCACCGGGGAGCTGTTTTTT. It translates to CASSDNRGPVTGELFF.

The rearrangement joins TRBV5-1 to TRBJ2-2, with D uncertain. Germline V gives CDR1 SGHRS, CDR2 YFSETQ. This CDR3 has 14 amino acids. Trimming took 0 bases from V and 4 from J, leaving 7 bases between them. The CDR3 bases are TGCGCCAGCAGCTTGGGAGAGATCACCGGGGAGCTGTTTTTT. As protein: CASSLGEITGELFF.

The chain recombines TRBV29-1 with TRBJ2-7; 15 nucleotides line up with TRBD2. J gave up 3 bases and V 4 bases, and 4 bases lay outside the gene matches. This CDR3 spans 15 amino acids. Germline V gives CDR1 SQVTM, CDR2 ANQGSEA. In nucleotides, the CDR3 is TGCAGCGTTGGGACTAGCGGGGGGGCAAGCTACGAGCAGTACTTC. Amino acid sequence: CSVGTSGGASYEQYF.

The CDR3 bases are TGTGCCAGCAGTTACTTGGGAGGTTCGGTCACTAACTATGGCTACACCTTC. It translates to CASSYLGGSVTNYGYTF. The chain links TRBV6-2 or TRBV6-3 to TRBJ1-2; D ambiguous. The CDR3 extends over 17 amino acids. V was trimmed by 1 base and J by 0 bases, leaving 15 bases between them. CDR1 is MNHEY, CDR2 SVGEGT, per germline.

The chain carries TRBV7-9 and TRBJ2-7; perhaps TRBD2 as D (6 bases). Trimming removed 1 base at V and 4 bases at J, with 11 bases between. CDR3 length equals 14 residues. Germline V gene sequence: CDR1 SEHNR, CDR2 FQNEAQ (reference sequence). The CDR3 DNA sequence: TGTGCCAGCAGCTTAGGACTAGAATCATACGAGCAGTACTTC. This codes for CASSLGLESYEQYF.

The chain carries TRBV19 and TRBJ2-1; D not resolved. This CDR3 contains 12 residues. V lost 1 base and J lost 6, with 4 bases in between. Germline values: CDR1 LNHDA, CDR2 SQIVND (reference sequence). The CDR3 sequence: CASSIAGNEQFF. The CDR3 coding sequence is TGTGCCAGTAGTATAGCGGGCAATGAGCAGTTCTTC.

As regards this clone: One base away lies a much larger clone, so this may be a sequencing read error. Other DNA sequences in the same sample also yield this CDR3. The chain uses TRBV7-3 and TRBJ1-2; 8 positions agree with TRBD1. Unmatched junction bases numbered 3, after V lost 5 bases and J lost 4 bases. Germline V lookup: CDR1 SGHTA, CDR2 FQGTGA. CDR3 size: 13 residues. In nucleotides, the CDR3 is TGTGCCAGCAGCAGAGGACAGGGCTATGGCTACACCTTC. The encoded protein is CASSRGQGYGYTF.